Presented here are 18 T cell receptor beta chains from one specimen sequenced in a study of Ad26.COV2.S vaccination and SARS-CoV-2 variants. Libraries were prepared by immunoSEQ multiplex PCR; TCRdb keeps only in-frame clonotypes and omits some of them. The table records roughly 500,000 clones, approximately 92% of them present only once. Stated treatment: some 19 received Ad26.COV2.S at low or high dose, single or two shots; about 5 received placebo; per-sample allocation not given. Sampling was performed 63 days after the first vaccine or placebo injection. The starting material was peripheral blood, obtained in a trial of Ad26.COV2.S vaccine versus placebo. These receptors were taken from a person between 18 and 65 years old who received the Ad26.COV2.S COVID-19 vaccine or a placebo.

J is TRBJ1-1 and V is TRBV7-7; D is possibly TRBD1 (5 bases). Germline V gene lookup returns CDR1 SSHAT and CDR2 FNYEAQ (reference sequence). The CDR3 is made up of 13 amino acids. Trimming removed 5 bases from V and 5 bases from J, with 12 bases in between. CDR3 loop: CASSPAWGTEAFF. The CDR3 DNA follows: TGTGCCAGCAGCCCCGCTTGGGGGACTGAAGCTTTCTTT.

The V gene is TRBV3-1 (or the pseudogene TRBV3-2), the J gene TRBJ2-5; possible D gene TRBD2, 6 bases. The CDR3 has 13 residues. V lost 4 bases and J 4 bases, leaving 10 bases between the germline ends. Per germline, CDR1 LGHDT and CDR2 YNNKEL (reference sequence). CDR3 residues: CASSRHGRETQYF. The CDR3, as DNA: TGTGCCAGCAGCCGGCACGGGAGAGAGACCCAGTACTTC.

The rearrangement links TRBV19 to TRBJ1-1; 11 positions agree with TRBD1. This CDR3 has 17 residues. The ends lost 0 bases at V and 3 bases at J; junction bases unmatched: 6. The V gene's germline CDR1 is LNHDA and CDR2 SQIVND (reference sequence). CDR3 loop: CASSIDRMGQGDTEAFF. CDR3 bases: TGTGCCAGTAGTATAGATCGCATGGGACAGGGGGACACTGAAGCTTTCTTT.

This clone appeared a single time. The chain has TRBV6-2 or TRBV6-3 and TRBJ2-6; D unclear. CDR1 and CDR2 (germline): MNHEY, SVGEGT. V lost 8 bases and J lost 13, with 12 bases in between. The CDR3 has 11 residues. The CDR3 nucleotides read TGTGCCAGCGGCCGGGTGCCAGTCCTGACTTTC. Residues: CASGRVPVLTF.

This clone was detected only once. The chain employs TRBV7-9 and TRBJ2-5, with D hard to call. CDR1 SEHNR and CDR2 FQNEAQ come from the germline V gene (reference sequence). The CDR3 contains 15 residues. The germline V and J ends were trimmed by 2 bases and 4 bases, with 14 bases remaining between them. The CDR3 spells CASSLFAVRRETQYF. In DNA form, the CDR3 reads TGTGCCAGCAGCTTATTCGCGGTTAGACGAGAGACCCAGTACTTC.

CDR3 residues: CSVAPLDRETQYF. CDR3 nucleotides: TGCAGCGTTGCCCCTCTGGATAGGGAGACCCAGTACTTC. V is TRBV29-1 and J is TRBJ2-5; D not certain. CDR3 length equals 13 residues. The germline V gene encodes CDR1 SQVTM and CDR2 ANQGSEA. The germline V and J ends were trimmed by 4 bases and 5 bases, with 14 bases remaining between them. Complete variable domain (other parts from reference TRBV29-1 and TRBJ2-5): SAVISQKPSRDICQRGTSLTIQCQVDSQVTMMFWYRQQPGQSLTLIATANQGSEATYESGFVIDKFPISRPNLTFSTLTVSNMSPEDSSIYLCSVAPLDRETQYFGPGTRLLVL.

The chain links TRBV13 to TRBJ1-3; D call uncertain. V was clipped by 3 bases and J by 0 bases, with 9 bases between them. CDR1 PRHDT and CDR2 FYEKMQ come from the germline V gene (reference sequence). The CDR3 is made up of 15 amino acids. The CDR3 sequence is CASSFQPGSGNTIYF. The CDR3 coding sequence is TGTGCCAGCAGCTTCCAACCGGGCTCTGGAAACACCATATATTTT.

This chain joins TRBV7-9 and TRBJ1-2, with 8 bases identical to TRBD1. The germline V gene encodes CDR1 SEHNR and CDR2 FQNEAQ (reference sequence). CDR3 size: 14 residues. V shed 5 bases, J shed 4 bases, and the junction held 6 bases outside the gene matches. The CDR3 nucleotides read TGTGCCAGCAGCACCGACAGGGGTGGCTATGGCTACACCTTC. It yields the protein CASSTDRGGYGYTF. Full variable domain (remainder filled in from reference TRBV7-9 and TRBJ1-2): DTGVSQNPRHKITKRGQNVTFRCDPISEHNRLYWYRQTLGQGPEFLTYFQNEAQLEKSRLLSDRFSAERPKGSFSTLEIQRTEQGDSAMYLCASSTDRGGYGYTFGSGTRLTVV.

The chain employs TRBV7-2 and TRBJ1-5; the D is unclear. This CDR3 is 14 amino acids long. V was cut by 3 bases and J by 5 bases, with 11 bases left in between. Germline V CDR1 and CDR2: SGHTA, FQGNSA. The CDR3 region has the DNA TGTGCCAGCAGCTTTAGGGCTGCGGATCAGCCCCAGCATTTT. Translated: CASSFRAADQPQHF.

This sequence joins TRBV6-5 and TRBJ1-1; TRBD1 aligns across 7 bases. CDR1 MNHEY and CDR2 SVGAGI come from the germline V gene. This CDR3 region has 13 residues. The V segment lost 6 bases and the J segment 8 bases; nucleotides outside the gene matches: 9. The CDR3 region is CASRQPGQKEAFF. CDR3 in DNA: TGTGCCAGCAGACAACCGGGACAGAAAGAAGCTTTCTTT.

The chain employs TRBV18 and TRBJ2-7, with D possibly matching TRBD1 (7 bases). This CDR3 is 13 amino acids long. V was trimmed by 6 bases and J by 2 bases, leaving 11 bases between them. The V gene's germline CDR1 is KGHSH and CDR2 LQKENI. CDR3 residues: CASSRGTAYEQYF. In DNA form, the CDR3 reads TGTGCCAGCTCCCGGGGGACAGCCTACGAGCAGTACTTC.

The chain links TRBV28 to TRBJ1-5; possibly TRBD1 for D (6 bases). Germline CDR1 MDHEN, CDR2 SYDVKM. The V end lost 4 bases, the J end lost 0 bases, and 13 bases lay between the germline ends. The CDR3 runs to 16 residues. The CDR3 is CASSSRTVYSNQPQHF. CDR3 coding DNA: TGTGCCAGCAGTTCGAGGACAGTTTATAGCAATCAGCCCCAGCATTTT. The whole variable domain, filled in from reference TRBV28 and TRBJ1-5, reads DVKVTQSSRYLVKRTGEKVFLECVQDMDHENMFWYRQDPGLGLRLIYFSYDVKMKEKGDIPEGYSVSREKKERFSLILESASTNQTSMYLCASSSRTVYSNQPQHFGDGTRLSIL.

This sequence joins TRBV19 and TRBJ1-2; weak D call: TRBD1 (5 bases). V lost 5 bases and J 8 bases, leaving 18 bases between the germline ends. The CDR3 sequence is 14 residues long. Per the germline V gene, CDR1 is LNHDA and CDR2 is SQIVND (reference sequence). CDR3 DNA: TGTGCCAGTAGTCATAACAGGCCTTCCTTCGGCTACACCTTC. Protein sequence: CASSHNRPSFGYTF.

The sample holds one count of this clone. V usage is TRBV4-3 and J usage is TRBJ1-6, with D possibly TRBD1 on 6 matching bases. Germline loops: CDR1 LGHNA, CDR2 YSLEER. V was shortened by 0 bases and J by 9 bases, with 15 bases between the two germline ends. The CDR3 totals 16 residues. The CDR3 protein is CASSQDYRVEGSPLHF. The DNA for the CDR3 is TGCGCCAGCAGCCAAGACTACAGGGTTGAAGGTTCACCCCTCCACTTT.

The rearrangement joins TRBV6-2 or TRBV6-3 to TRBJ1-2; possible D gene TRBD1, 6 bases. The V end was cut by 0 bases, the J end by 2 bases, with 19 bases between. Germline V gene data show CDR1 as MNHEY and CDR2 as SVGEGT. CDR3 length equals 18 residues. The CDR3 bases are TGTGCCAGCAGTTACTCGAGAGTGAGGGTCCAGGGGAACTATGGCTACACCTTC. Its translation is CASSYSRVRVQGNYGYTF.

The rearrangement uses TRBV29-1 and TRBJ1-3; unclear D gene. The CDR3 spans 13 residues. In germline, CDR1 is SQVTM, CDR2 ANQGSEA. V was cut by 5 bases and J by 0 bases, with 8 bases left in between. The CDR3 loop is CSVSTDSGNTIYF. In DNA, the CDR3 is TGCAGCGTTTCGACCGACTCTGGAAACACCATATATTTT.

The chain combines TRBV11-2 with TRBJ1-1; 9 nucleotides align to TRBD1. The CDR3 loop spans 17 amino acids. CDR1 SGHAT and CDR2 FQNNGV come from the germline V gene. J lost 3 bases, V lost 3 bases, and 11 bases had no gene match. The CDR3 DNA reads TGTGCCAGCAGCTTGGGACAGGGTCCATCCAGGGACACTGAAGCTTTCTTT. Its translation: CASSLGQGPSRDTEAFF. Using reference TRBV11-2 and TRBJ1-1 for the parts outside the CDR3, the full variable domain is EAGVAQSPRYKIIEKRQSVAFWCNPISGHATLYWYQQILGQGPKLLIQFQNNGVVDDSQLPKDRFSAERLKGVDSTLKIQPAKLEDSAVYLCASSLGQGPSRDTEAFFGQGTRLTVV.

The chain is built from TRBV7-9 and TRBJ2-5, with D unresolved. Trimming removed 5 bases at V and 2 bases at J, with 12 bases between. From germline, CDR1 is SEHNR and CDR2 FQNEAQ (reference sequence). The CDR3 extends over 14 amino acids. DNA of the CDR3: TGTGCCAGCAGCACCCTTCACCGGCAAGAGACCCAGTACTTC. Translated, it gives CASSTLHRQETQYF.